This TCR beta chain was captured by sequencing in a study of blood T cells in healthy people across ages. This clonotype was counted once. Donors gave 8 to 10 milliliters of peripheral blood apiece. Through a sample-barcoded 5' primer and a J-beta primer mix, a second PCR was run for roughly 7 to 11 cycles. One entry per CDR3 protein, called by TCRdb with MiXCR from the 5' RACE reads. The repertoire holds hundreds of thousands of distinct CDR3 sequences, with less than 45% as singletons. This CDR3 has 14 residues. CDR1 is MDHEN and CDR2 is SYDVKM in the germline V gene. After removal of 5 bases from V and 5 bases from J, the junction contained 5 bases not matched to a gene.

Sequencing was carried out using blood. The rearrangement links TRBV28 to TRBJ1-5; TRBD1 matches at 8 bases. The sequence was obtained from an elderly man in good health. In DNA form, the CDR3 reads TGTGCCAGCAGTGGTGGACAGGGATATCAGCCCCAGCATTTT. Translation gives CASSGGQGYQPQHF.